The 27 T cell receptor beta chains below come from one sample, sequenced in a study of T cells after yellow fever vaccination. MiXCR, run by TCRdb on the 5' RACE reads, gives a single entry per CDR3 protein. The sample has roughly 150,000 distinct CDR3 sequences; roughly 8.2% are singletons. The sample in question was CD4+ T cells sorted from PBMCs, obtained 5 days after the yellow fever booster vaccination. These receptors all stem from a man younger than 40 who received the YFV17D yellow fever vaccine.

This clonotype was detected many times. The chain is built from TRBV5-4 and TRBJ2-1; D not certain. This CDR3 spans 14 amino acids. V shed 4 bases and J shed 1 base, with 9 bases lying between them. CDR1 and CDR2 from the germline V gene are SGHNT and YYREEE (reference sequence). The CDR3 protein is CASSGASSYNEQFF. CDR3 sequence (DNA): TGTGCCAGCAGCGGAGCGTCATCCTACAATGAGCAGTTCTTC. Variable domain in full (rest from reference TRBV5-4 and TRBJ2-1): ETGVTQSPTHLIKTRGQQVTLRCSSQSGHNTVSWYQQALGQGPQFIFQYYREEENGRGNFPPRFSGLQFPNYSSELNVNALELDDSALYLCASSGASSYNEQFFGPGTRLTVL.

The sample holds many counts of this clonotype. This chain joins TRBV7-2 and TRBJ2-3; perhaps TRBD1 as D (7 bases). This CDR3 is built from 15 residues. V was trimmed by 8 bases and J by 5 bases, leaving 20 bases between them. The germline V gene encodes CDR1 SGHTA and CDR2 FQGNSA. The CDR3 loop is CASSEGAGRIDTQYF. The CDR3 DNA sequence: TGTGCCAGCTCCGAGGGGGCGGGGCGGATAGATACGCAGTATTTT. The whole variable domain, filled in from reference TRBV7-2 and TRBJ2-3, reads GAGVSQSPSNKVTEKGKDVELRCDPISGHTALYWYRQSLGQGLEFLIYFQGNSAPDKSGLPSDRFSAERTGGSVSTLTIQRTQQEDSAVYLCASSEGAGRIDTQYFGPGTRLTVL.

The sample holds many counts of this clonotype. The V and J genes are TRBV29-1 and TRBJ2-1; D is possibly TRBD2 (6 bases). The germline V and J ends were trimmed by 5 bases and 7 bases, with 15 bases remaining between them. Germline CDR1 is SQVTM and CDR2 is ANQGSEA. The CDR3 extends over 13 amino acids. The CDR3 coding sequence is TGCAGCGTTCCCCGACTAGGTCGGAATGAGCAGTTCTTC. This sequence encodes CSVPRLGRNEQFF.

This clonotype occurred many times. The rearrangement joins TRBV5-1 to TRBJ2-3; TRBD2 is a possible D gene (6 bases). Trimming took 1 base from V and 4 from J, leaving 16 bases between them. Germline lookup yields CDR1 SGHRS and CDR2 YFSETQ. The CDR3 runs to 16 residues. CDR3 DNA sequence: TGCGCCAGCAGCTTGATTTTCGGGAGTGGAGCAGATACGCAGTATTTT. This gives the protein CASSLIFGSGADTQYF.

In this sample, this clonotype turned up many times. The rearrangement links TRBV28 to TRBJ2-7, with D tentatively TRBD2 (6 bases). The V end lost 6 bases, the J end lost 1 base, and 13 bases lay between the germline ends. Per the germline V gene, CDR1 is MDHEN and CDR2 is SYDVKM. This CDR3 has 14 amino acids. This CDR3 reads CASSPGLRSYEQYF. CDR3 DNA sequence: TGTGCCAGCAGCCCGGGACTCCGTTCCTACGAGCAGTACTTC.

Many counts were recorded for this clonotype. The chain couples TRBV4-3 to TRBJ2-7; the D is unclear. V was clipped by 0 bases and J by 3 bases, with 6 bases between them. The germline V gene has CDR1 LGHNA and CDR2 YSLEER. This CDR3 has 13 residues. The CDR3 spells CASSQERSYEQYF. DNA of the CDR3: TGCGCCAGCAGCCAAGAACGGAGCTACGAGCAGTACTTC.

This clonotype was seen repeatedly, ten times or more. This chain connects TRBV7-2 to TRBJ2-2, with TRBD2 identical over 8 bases. Germline lookup yields CDR1 SGHTA and CDR2 FQGNSA. After removal of 6 bases from V and 3 bases from J, the junction contained 12 bases not matched to a gene. The CDR3 is made up of 17 amino acids. The CDR3, as DNA: TGTGCCAGCAGACGTACGTCGGGACTAGAGGACACCGGGGAGCTGTTTTTT. This encodes CASRRTSGLEDTGELFF.

This clonotype has ten or more counts. The V gene is TRBV10-3, the J gene TRBJ1-2; the D gene is possibly TRBD1 (6 bases). Germline assignment: CDR1 ENHRY and CDR2 SYGVKD. V was trimmed by 4 bases and J by 4 bases, leaving 13 bases between them. The CDR3 sequence is 14 residues long. The CDR3 nucleotides are TGTGCCATCAGTGGACGACAGGCGAGCTATGGCTACACCTTC. It yields the protein CAISGRQASYGYTF.

There are a few counts of this clonotype. Relative to the germline gene, one junction end is altered; a read error may explain this. V is TRBV7-3 and J is TRBJ2-1; D may be TRBD2 (6 bases). The CDR3 totals 16 residues. The germline V gene encodes CDR1 SGHTA and CDR2 FQGTGA. This CDR3 reads CDSSLIGGTTDNEQFF. The CDR3 nucleotides are TGTGACAGCAGCTTAATTGGCGGGACGACAGACAATGAGCAGTTCTTC.

This clonotype was seen ten or more times. At one of its ends the junction is not consistent with the germline gene, which may arise from a read error. The chain combines TRBV7-7 with TRBJ2-1; 9 bases are shared with TRBD1. Per germline, CDR1 SSHAT and CDR2 FNYEAQ (reference sequence). The CDR3 extends over 16 amino acids. The CDR3 loop is CASSLAETGGSNEQFF. CDR3 nucleotide sequence: TGTGCTAGCAGCTTAGCGGAGACAGGGGGGAGTAATGAGCAGTTCTTC.

This clonotype was detected ten times or more. The rearrangement joins TRBV9 to TRBJ2-7; D uncertain. The CDR3 loop spans 11 amino acids. The V end was cut by 0 bases, the J end by 5 bases, with 3 bases between. Germline values: CDR1 SGDLS, CDR2 YYNGEE. The CDR3 sequence is CASSVGNEQYF. CDR3 sequence (DNA): TGTGCCAGCAGCGTAGGTAACGAGCAGTACTTC.

V gene TRBV15 combines with J gene TRBJ1-2; TRBD1 is a possible D gene (5 bases). Trimming removed 4 bases from V and 2 bases from J, with 8 bases in between. The CDR3 is 13 amino acids. The germline V gene has CDR1 LNHNV and CDR2 YYDKDF (reference sequence). CDR3 nucleotides: TGTGCCACCAGCACCGACAGAAACTATGGCTACACCTTC. Translating it yields CATSTDRNYGYTF.

This rearrangement joins TRBV11-2 to TRBJ2-5; D remains ambiguous. The CDR3 covers 13 residues. V gave up 5 bases and J gave up 5 bases, with 12 bases separating them. Per germline, CDR1 SGHAT and CDR2 FQNNGV. The CDR3 spells CASSPNGRETQYF. The CDR3, as DNA: TGTGCCAGCAGCCCAAATGGGCGGGAGACCCAGTACTTC.

Remarks on this clonotype: This could be a read error, since a much larger clone is one nucleotide away. The V call is TRBV7-2, the J call TRBJ2-5; 8 positions agree with TRBD1. The CDR3 has 13 amino acids. Trimming took 7 bases from V and 4 from J; bases not matched to a gene: 5. Germline V CDR1 and CDR2: SGHTA, FQGNSA. The CDR3 sequence: CASIDRGRETQYF. CDR3 in DNA: TGTGCCAGCATCGACAGGGGAAGAGAGACCCAGTACTTC.

This clonotype was counted at least ten times. This chain joins TRBV5-1 and TRBJ1-4, with unresolved D. This CDR3 contains 13 residues. Germline CDR1 SGHRS, CDR2 YFSETQ. The germline V and J ends were trimmed by 7 bases and 5 bases, with 12 bases remaining between them. The CDR3 bases are TGCGCCAGCCGGAGGGAGATGAATGAAAAACTGTTTTTT. Protein product: CASRREMNEKLFF.

This clonotype has a handful of counts. This chain connects TRBV18 to TRBJ1-1; maybe TRBD1 (6 bases). Between the trimmed V and J ends, which lost 0 bases and 1 base, there was a span of 9 bases. The CDR3 loop spans 15 amino acids. Looked up from germline, CDR1 is KGHSH and CDR2 is LQKENI. The CDR3 bases are TGTGCCAGCTCACCACCGGGACACCGGAACACTGAAGCTTTCTTT. It is translated as CASSPPGHRNTEAFF.

This clonotype was observed many times. V is TRBV20-1 and J is TRBJ2-1, with D unclear. V lost 3 bases to trimming and J lost 0 bases, with 12 bases between them. Germline V gene sequence: CDR1 DFQATT, CDR2 SNEGSKA (reference sequence). The CDR3 is made up of 15 amino acids. The CDR3 region has the DNA TGCAGTGCTAGCTCTCCCGGGTTCTCCTACAATGAGCAGTTCTTC. Encoded protein: CSASSPGFSYNEQFF.

This clonotype was detected many times. This sequence joins TRBV7-9 and TRBJ2-1; possibly TRBD2 for D (6 bases). Germline assignment: CDR1 SEHNR and CDR2 FQNEAQ (reference sequence). The CDR3 covers 15 residues. Trimming pared 2 bases from V and 4 bases from J, leaving 12 bases between. CDR3: CASSLPGLRYNEQFF. The CDR3 DNA reads as TGTGCCAGCAGCTTACCGGGACTTCGATACAATGAGCAGTTCTTC.

This clonotype came up many times. The V and J genes are TRBV7-8 and TRBJ2-2; TRBD1 matches 7 bases. Germline V gene lookup returns CDR1 SGHVS and CDR2 FQNEAQ. The CDR3 is 12 residues long. V was pared by 2 bases and J by 13 bases, with 4 bases of the junction left unmatched. The CDR3 here is CASSLRGRVLFF. The CDR3 region has the DNA TGTGCCAGCAGCTTAAGGGGGCGCGTGCTGTTTTTT.

This clonotype was seen repeatedly, ten times or more. The chain has TRBV4-2 and TRBJ2-3, with D unresolved. Germline V gene data show CDR1 as LGHNA and CDR2 as YNFKEQ. This CDR3 spans 13 amino acids. Trimming removed 2 bases at V and 2 bases at J, with 5 bases between. CDR3 region: CASSQLDTDTQYF. The CDR3 DNA sequence: TGTGCCAGCAGCCAACTAGACACAGATACGCAGTATTTT.

This clonotype was detected ten times or more. This rearrangement joins TRBV20-1 to TRBJ1-1; D call uncertain. V lost 2 bases and J lost 0, with 7 bases in between. Looked up from germline, CDR1 is DFQATT and CDR2 is SNEGSKA (reference sequence). The CDR3 contains 13 residues. CDR3 bases: TGCAGTGCTAGAAGAGGAATGAACACTGAAGCTTTCTTT. This sequence encodes CSARRGMNTEAFF.

This clonotype was recorded many times. The V call is TRBV5-1, the J call TRBJ2-2; 13 bases align to TRBD2. CDR1 and CDR2 from the germline V gene are SGHRS and YFSETQ. V dropped 6 bases and J dropped 3; count of bases not matched to a gene: 17. The CDR3 has 20 amino acids. CDR3: CASTLLRLGTSGTHTGELFF. CDR3 DNA sequence: TGCGCCAGCACCCTACTCCGCCTCGGGACTAGCGGGACCCACACCGGGGAGCTGTTTTTT.

This clonotype came up many times. The J gene is TRBJ2-3, the V gene TRBV29-1, with D maybe TRBD1 (5 bases). V lost 5 bases and J 0 bases, leaving 9 bases between the germline ends. This CDR3 is built from 13 residues. The V gene's germline CDR1 is SQVTM and CDR2 ANQGSEA. The CDR3 DNA reads TGCAGCGTTAAAGGGGCTAGCACAGATACGCAGTATTTT. Its protein is CSVKGASTDTQYF.

In this sample, this clonotype turned up many times. The V call is TRBV24-1, the J call TRBJ1-1; D not certain. CDR1 and CDR2 from the germline V gene are KGHDR and SFDVKD. The V end was cut by 7 bases, the J end by 1 base, with 9 bases between. The CDR3 is made up of 13 amino acids. The CDR3 loop is CATRSRQNTEAFF. The CDR3 nucleotides are TGTGCCACCAGATCACGCCAGAACACTGAAGCTTTCTTT.

This clonotype was found many times. The rearrangement joins TRBV10-3 to TRBJ2-7, with TRBD1 matching 8 bases. Per the germline V gene, CDR1 is ENHRY and CDR2 is SYGVKD. CDR3 length: 14 residues. V shed 3 bases, J shed 3 bases, and the junction held 4 bases outside the gene matches. The CDR3 DNA reads as TGTGCCATCAGTGACAGGGGGCTAGGCTACGAGCAGTACTTC. Translated, it gives CAISDRGLGYEQYF.

This clonotype was picked up many times. The rearrangement uses TRBV14 and TRBJ2-5; 7 bases align to TRBD2. Germline values: CDR1 SGHDN, CDR2 FVKESK. The CDR3 covers 18 residues. The V gene end was trimmed by 4 bases and the J gene end by 1 base; junction bases not matched to a gene: 15. The CDR3 DNA follows: TGTGCCAGCAGCCGCCTGAAGAGCGGGATACCGACCCAAGAGACCCAGTACTTC. Its translation: CASSRLKSGIPTQETQYF. The full variable domain, completed using reference TRBV14 and TRBJ2-5, is EAGVTQFPSHSVIEKGQTVTLRCDPISGHDNLYWYRRVMGKEIKFLLHFVKESKQDESGMPNNRFLAERTGGTYSTLKVQPAELEDSGVYFCASSRLKSGIPTQETQYFGPGTRLLVL.

This clonotype appeared many times. The gene calls are TRBV20-1 and TRBJ2-1; 9 bases line up with TRBD2. CDR1 and CDR2 (germline): DFQATT, SNEGSKA (reference sequence). The ends lost 4 bases at V and 7 bases at J; junction bases unmatched: 11. The length of the CDR3 is 15 residues. This chain's CDR3 is CSATPGSGSWNEQFF. The CDR3 DNA is TGCAGTGCTACCCCGGGTAGCGGGAGTTGGAATGAGCAGTTCTTC.